Sequencing of this T cell receptor beta chain was carried out in a study of Ad26.COV2.S vaccination and SARS-CoV-2 variants. V lost 3 bases and J lost 1, with 6 bases in between. The CDR3 runs to 13 residues. The germline V gene encodes CDR1 SGHAT and CDR2 FQNNGV. Clones were read by immunoSEQ multiplex PCR, and TCRdb kept only the in-frame ones, dropping some. The profile shows about 350,000 clones, around 90% of them singletons. This clonotype was obtained from a human donor who had recovered from COVID-19. The input for sequencing was peripheral blood, taken after recovery from COVID-19. The chain is built from TRBV11-2 and TRBJ1-1; no definite D call. CDR3 loop: CASSFAGNTEAFF. Written as DNA, the CDR3 is TGTGCCAGCAGCTTTGCAGGGAACACTGAAGCTTTCTTT.